These 11 T cell receptor beta chains originate from one sample sequenced in a study of cytomegalovirus exposure and HLA in healthy donors. A multiplex PCR was run with 60 Vbeta primers and 13 Jbeta primers. The assay was immunoSEQ multiplex PCR, and TCRdb's table has in-frame clones only and misses some. Of around 67,000 clones in the sample, 65% to 70% were seen once. Sequences were obtained from PBMCs. The receptors here all came from a woman aged 25 to 39 in good health and CMV-seronegative.

V and J are TRBV18 and TRBJ1-1; possible D gene TRBD1, 6 bases. Germline assignment: CDR1 KGHSH and CDR2 LQKENI. The CDR3 length is 14 residues. The V and J ends lost 6 bases and 4 bases respectively, with 15 bases between them. CDR3 sequence (DNA): TGTGCCAGCTCCCTTGGGGGGGCTAGCACTGAAGCTTTCTTT. It encodes CASSLGGASTEAFF.

Here the CDR3 reads CASTPTGTGNTIYF. CDR3 nucleotides: TGTGCCAGCACCCCGACAGGGACTGGAAACACCATATATTTT. This chain connects TRBV6-5 to TRBJ1-3; TRBD1 agrees at 7 bases. The CDR3 contains 14 residues. Germline values: CDR1 MNHEY, CDR2 SVGAGI. J gave up 2 bases and V 7 bases, and 5 bases lay outside the gene matches.

J is TRBJ2-2 and V is TRBV19, with D perhaps matching TRBD2 (5 bases). The CDR3 contains 12 residues. Trimming left V 6 bases short and J 7 bases short, with 9 bases between. Germline assignment: CDR1 LNHDA and CDR2 SQIVND (reference sequence). CDR3 sequence: CASRSGVGELFF. CDR3 nucleotide sequence: TGTGCCAGTAGATCCGGGGTCGGGGAGCTGTTTTTT.

This chain joins TRBV4-2 and TRBJ2-3; D is perhaps TRBD2 (5 bases). Germline CDR1 LGHNA, CDR2 YNFKEQ. The CDR3 spans 13 residues. Between the trimmed V and J ends, which lost 1 base and 4 bases, there was a span of 6 bases. The CDR3 loop reads CASSQGTSDTQYF. DNA of the CDR3: TGTGCCAGCAGCCAAGGGACTTCAGATACGCAGTATTTT.

This sequence joins TRBV11-3 and TRBJ1-4; 7 bases map to TRBD1. J gave up 7 bases and V 3 bases, and 5 bases lay outside the gene matches. Germline V lookup: CDR1 SGHNT, CDR2 YENEEA. The CDR3 consists of 14 residues. As DNA, the CDR3 is TGTGCCAGCAGCTTCGACAGGGTTAGTGAAAAACTGTTTTTT. Translation: CASSFDRVSEKLFF. The complete variable domain, with remaining parts taken from reference TRBV11-3 and TRBJ1-4, reads EAGVVQSPRYKIIEKKQPVAFWCNPISGHNTLYWYLQNLGQGPELLIRYENEEAVDDSQLPKDRFSAERLKGVDSTLKIQPAELGDSAVYLCASSFDRVSEKLFFGSGTQLSVL.

This clone came up a few times. The chain carries TRBV9 and TRBJ2-5, with 7 bases fitting TRBD2. V lost 0 bases, J lost 5 bases, and 4 bases stayed unmatched. This CDR3 contains 14 residues. The germline CDR1 and CDR2 sequences are SGDLS and YYNGEE. The CDR3 reads CASSVGVRGETQYF. DNA for the CDR3: TGTGCCAGCAGCGTAGGGGTGCGGGGGGAGACCCAGTACTTC.

A few counts support this clone. The chain recombines TRBV2 with TRBJ2-7, with D possibly being TRBD2 (6 bases). V lost 3 bases and J 2 bases, leaving 11 bases between the germline ends. This CDR3 comprises 14 residues. Germline CDR1 is SNHLY and CDR2 is FYNNEI. In nucleotides, the CDR3 is TGTGCCAGCAGTGATTACGGGGGACCCTACGAGCAGTACTTC. As protein: CASSDYGGPYEQYF.

The chain carries TRBV5-8 and TRBJ2-6; 8 nucleotides agree with TRBD2. Looked up from germline, CDR1 is SGHTS and CDR2 is YDEGEE. J lost 4 bases, V lost 0 bases, and 3 bases had no gene match. The CDR3 sequence is 16 residues long. CDR3 loop: CASSLAGGPGANVLTF. The CDR3 DNA reads as TGTGCCAGCAGCTTGGCGGGGGGGCCCGGGGCCAACGTCCTGACTTTC.

This clone was recorded a few times. The J gene is TRBJ2-7, the V gene TRBV27; D gene uncertain. The CDR3 consists of 13 residues. Germline CDR1 is MNHEY and CDR2 is SMNVEV (reference sequence). The V end was cut by 4 bases, the J end by 2 bases, with 9 bases between. As DNA, the CDR3 is TGTGCCAGCAGTTATGACTCCACCTACGAGCAGTACTTC. Protein: CASSYDSTYEQYF.

The chain has TRBV29-1 and TRBJ2-1; tentative D call: TRBD2 (7 bases). Germline CDR1 reads SQVTM; CDR2 reads ANQGSEA. This CDR3 spans 14 amino acids. The V and J ends lost 7 bases and 6 bases respectively, with 19 bases between them. Here the CDR3 reads CSGGGRGGPNEQFF. CDR3 nucleotide sequence: TGCAGCGGAGGGGGGAGGGGAGGTCCCAATGAGCAGTTCTTC.

V is TRBV30 and J is TRBJ1-4; 8 bases align to TRBD1. The CDR3 sequence is 13 residues long. Germline lookup yields CDR1 GTSNPN and CDR2 SVGIG (reference sequence). V lost 4 bases, J lost 7 bases, and 5 bases stayed unmatched. The CDR3 spells CAWTRDRFEKLFF. Written as DNA, the CDR3 is TGTGCCTGGACCCGGGACAGGTTTGAAAAACTGTTTTTT.